The 12 T cell receptor beta chains in this list originate from one sample, sequenced in a study of blood T cell repertoires in COVID-19. This table comes from immunoSEQ multiplex PCR, and its TCRdb copy is limited to in-frame clones, with some not included. The sample shows under 350,000 clones, around 90% of them seen only once. Material for sequencing was peripheral blood. These receptors all come from a man between 65 and 80 years old with acute or convalescent COVID-19.

V gene TRBV7-3 combines with J gene TRBJ1-3; a weak D match, TRBD1 (5 bases). Germline V gene data show CDR1 as SGHTA and CDR2 as FQGTGA. CDR3 length equals 19 residues. V dropped 3 bases and J dropped 4 bases, with 25 bases sitting between them. CDR3 in DNA: TGTGCCAGCAGCTTTAAGACAGCGGGCGTATGGTTGTGGGGAAACACCATATATTTT. It codes for CASSFKTAGVWLWGNTIYF.

The rearrangement joins TRBV6-4 to TRBJ2-7; D is unresolved. The CDR3 has 10 amino acids. Between the trimmed V and J ends, which lost 3 bases and 10 bases, there was a span of 7 bases. Per the germline V gene, CDR1 is MRHNA and CDR2 is SNTAGT. The CDR3 sequence is CASSEYSQYF. DNA of the CDR3: TGTGCCAGCAGTGAATATAGTCAGTACTTC.

The rearrangement uses TRBV28 and TRBJ2-2; D not certain. Deletions cut 6 bases from V and 1 base from J, with 15 bases between. Germline lookup yields CDR1 MDHEN and CDR2 SYDVKM. The CDR3 has 16 residues. The CDR3 DNA sequence: TGTGCCAGCAGATTCCCGCAGTCGTTGAACACCGGGGAGCTGTTTTTT. Protein sequence: CASRFPQSLNTGELFF.

Only one count was recorded for this clone. The chain employs TRBV3-1 (or the pseudogene TRBV3-2) and TRBJ1-2, with 8 bases that match TRBD1. This CDR3 contains 14 residues. CDR1 is LGHDT, CDR2 YNNKEL, per germline (reference sequence). Unmatched junction bases numbered 1, after V lost 4 bases and J lost 0 bases. CDR3 nucleotides: TGTGCCAGCAGCCGGACAGGGCCTAACTATGGCTACACCTTC. Its protein product is CASSRTGPNYGYTF.

The chain joins TRBV6-2 or TRBV6-3 to TRBJ2-7; D is unresolved. With 5 bases removed from V and 6 bases from J, the gap between germline ends came to 8 bases. There are 11 residues in the CDR3. CDR1 and CDR2 from the germline V gene are MNHEY and SVGEGT. The CDR3 bases are TGTGCCAGCAGTCTCGGTGGCGAGCAGTACTTC. It is translated as CASSLGGEQYF.

The gene calls are TRBV3-1 (or the pseudogene TRBV3-2) and TRBJ2-5, with D possibly TRBD1 on 6 matching bases. Trimming took off 2 bases at V and 2 bases at J, with 9 bases between the two ends. The CDR3 runs 14 residues. Looked up from germline, CDR1 is LGHDT and CDR2 is YNNKEL (reference sequence). For the CDR3, the DNA is TGTGCCAGCAGCCAATGGGACACACAAGAGACCCAGTACTTC. It is translated as CASSQWDTQETQYF.

This clone has only one observation. The V call is TRBV7-2, the J call TRBJ2-3, with 7 bases aligning to TRBD2. With 3 bases clipped from V and 0 bases from J, the junction kept 6 bases outside the gene matches. Germline V gene data show CDR1 as SGHTA and CDR2 as FQGNSA. The CDR3 is 16 amino acids. The CDR3 DNA reads TGTGCCAGCAGCTTTTTTAGGACTAGAAGCACAGATACGCAGTATTTT. Translation gives CASSFFRTRSTDTQYF.

This clone was seen once. V gene TRBV6-2 or TRBV6-3 combines with J gene TRBJ2-7; 9 bases are a match to TRBD1. With V trimmed by 4 bases and J by 2 bases, 9 bases remained unmatched. This CDR3 is 16 amino acids long. The germline V gene has CDR1 MNHEY and CDR2 SVGEGT. CDR3 region: CASSSWGQGVTYEQYF. CDR3 bases: TGTGCCAGCAGTTCCTGGGGACAGGGAGTGACCTACGAGCAGTACTTC.

This chain uses TRBV19 with TRBJ2-1; tentative D call: TRBD2 (6 bases). CDR3 length equals 14 residues. Trimming shortened V by 3 bases and J by 1 base, and 7 bases separated the two germline ends. Germline CDR1 is LNHDA and CDR2 is SQIVND (reference sequence). The CDR3 loop reads CASSISGSYNEQFF. For the CDR3, the DNA is TGTGCCAGTAGTATTAGCGGATCCTACAATGAGCAGTTCTTC.

In DNA form, the CDR3 reads TGTGCCAGCTCACTTGGGACAGCTTCTAATCAGCCCCAGCATTTT. It encodes CASSLGTASNQPQHF. V and J are TRBV18 and TRBJ1-5, with 7 nucleotides matching TRBD1. CDR1 and CDR2 (germline): KGHSH, LQKENI. V lost 4 bases and J lost 4; bases outside the gene matches: 7. CDR3 length equals 15 residues.

The chain combines TRBV30 with TRBJ1-3; no definite D call. The V gene's germline CDR1 is GTSNPN and CDR2 SVGIG (reference sequence). Trimming left V 5 bases short and J 4 bases short, with 9 bases between. CDR3 length: 12 residues. The CDR3 loop reads CAWGVAGNTIYF. DNA for the CDR3: TGTGCCTGGGGGGTAGCAGGAAACACCATATATTTT.

The gene calls are TRBV4-1 and TRBJ2-1; D is perhaps TRBD2 (5 bases). Germline CDR1 reads MGHRA; CDR2 reads YSYEKL. This CDR3 region has 14 residues. V shed 1 base and J shed 4 bases, with 8 bases lying between them. This chain's CDR3 is CASSQVGLYNEQFF. CDR3 in DNA: TGCGCCAGCAGCCAAGTCGGACTTTACAATGAGCAGTTCTTC.